The next 13 T cell receptor beta chains were all read from a single sample in a study of blood T cell repertoires in COVID-19. The assay was immunoSEQ multiplex PCR, and TCRdb's table has in-frame clones only and misses some. The sample comprises fewer than 110,000 clones, roughly 80% of which are singletons, and about 4% rests with the top ten. Input material: peripheral blood. The receptors stem from a human donor in a cohort sampled during active COVID-19.

V and J are TRBV7-2 and TRBJ2-5; maybe TRBD2 (5 bases). The CDR3 is 14 amino acids. In germline, CDR1 is SGHTA, CDR2 FQGNSA. Trimming removed 4 bases at V and 3 bases at J, with 12 bases between. The CDR3 protein is CASSSGLPKETQYF. CDR3 sequence (DNA): TGTGCCAGCAGCTCCGGACTGCCGAAAGAGACCCAGTACTTC.

The chain joins TRBV5-6 to TRBJ1-1; TRBD1 agrees at 10 bases. V lost 7 bases and J lost 4; bases outside the gene matches: 7. This CDR3 region has 14 residues. The germline V gene has CDR1 SGHDT and CDR2 YYEEEE. CDR3 DNA: TGTGCCAGCTCCTACCGGGACAGGGGCACTGAAGCTTTCTTT. Translated, it gives CASSYRDRGTEAFF.

CDR3 DNA sequence: TGTGCCAGCAGTTACCCCCAGCGCGGAAGCGAGCAGTACGTC. This encodes CASSYPQRGSEQYV. The rearrangement uses TRBV6-2 or TRBV6-3 and TRBJ2-7; D is unresolved. The germline V gene has CDR1 MNHEY and CDR2 SVGEGT. The CDR3 runs 14 residues. Trimming took off 2 bases at V and 6 bases at J, with 14 bases between the two ends.

The chain is built from TRBV6-1 and TRBJ1-6; the match to TRBD1 covers 7 bases. This CDR3 is 16 amino acids long. CDR1 MNHNS and CDR2 SASEGT come from the germline V gene. V was pared by 0 bases and J by 7 bases, with 6 bases of the junction left unmatched. In DNA form, the CDR3 reads TGTGCCAGCAGTGAAGCTCTGAGGACAGGCAATTCACCCCTCCACTTT. Protein sequence: CASSEALRTGNSPLHF.

The chain has TRBV6-5 and TRBJ1-5, with unresolved D. Germline V gene lookup returns CDR1 MNHEY and CDR2 SVGAGI. V was pared by 0 bases and J by 2 bases, with 8 bases between. The CDR3 has 15 amino acids. The CDR3 here is CASSYSYSGNQPQHF. In DNA, the CDR3 is TGTGCCAGCAGTTACTCTTATTCGGGCAATCAGCCCCAGCATTTT.

The chain recombines TRBV10-1 with TRBJ2-1, with 9 bases lining up with TRBD2. Germline values: CDR1 WNHNN, CDR2 SYGVQD (reference sequence). Germline trimming cut 3 bases from V and 7 bases from J; bases unmatched to any gene: 7. CDR3 length: 15 residues. CDR3 DNA: TGCGCCAGCAGTGAAGGAGTAGCGGGAGAGAATGAGCAGTTCTTC. Its translation: CASSEGVAGENEQFF.

The V call is TRBV5-1, the J call TRBJ1-3; D might be TRBD1 (6 bases). The germline gives CDR1 SGHRS, CDR2 YFSETQ. The CDR3 loop spans 13 amino acids. Trimming removed 4 bases from V and 2 bases from J, with 7 bases in between. The CDR3 loop reads CASSGTTGNTIYF. The CDR3 coding sequence is TGCGCCAGCAGCGGGACAACTGGAAACACCATATATTTT.

J is TRBJ2-7 and V is TRBV7-9; weak D call: TRBD1 (6 bases). Germline V gene data show CDR1 as SEHNR and CDR2 as FQNEAQ (reference sequence). The V end lost 5 bases, the J end lost 7 bases, and 24 bases lay between the germline ends. There are 16 residues in the CDR3. DNA for the CDR3: TGTGCCAGCAGCCCACGATCGACGGGGACAATAGGGGAGCAGTACGTC. Protein sequence: CASSPRSTGTIGEQYV.

The CDR3 region is CASSPGLAGAAFGHEQFF. Written as DNA, the CDR3 is TGTGCCAGCTCACCAGGGCTAGCGGGAGCGGCGTTCGGGCATGAGCAGTTCTTC. This chain joins TRBV18 and TRBJ2-1; TRBD2 aligns across 10 bases. Germline V CDR1 and CDR2: KGHSH, LQKENI. V shed 2 bases and J 8 bases; nucleotides not matched to a gene: 15. This CDR3 region has 18 residues.

The CDR3 here is CASSQDQGGGGTGELFF. The CDR3 DNA follows: TGCGCCAGCAGCCAAGATCAGGGGGGCGGTGGCACCGGGGAGCTGTTTTTT. The V gene is TRBV4-3, the J gene TRBJ2-2, with D possibly matching TRBD1 (7 bases). CDR1 LGHNA and CDR2 YSLEER come from the germline V gene. Between the trimmed V and J ends, which lost 0 bases and 4 bases, there was a span of 15 bases. This CDR3 has 17 amino acids.

The chain links TRBV27 to TRBJ1-2, with 8 positions matching TRBD1. The CDR3 runs to 13 residues. Losses at the gene ends were 5 bases for V and 5 bases for J; bases not matched to a gene: 4. CDR1 is MNHEY, CDR2 SMNVEV, per germline (reference sequence). For the CDR3, the DNA is TGTGCCAGCAGTCGGACAGGGAAATATGGCTACACCTTC. Its translation: CASSRTGKYGYTF.

The chain uses TRBV5-1 and TRBJ2-7, with 10 bases that match TRBD2. Germline V lookup: CDR1 SGHRS, CDR2 YFSETQ. Unmatched junction bases numbered 4, after V lost 4 bases and J lost 0 bases. The CDR3 extends over 15 amino acids. In nucleotides, the CDR3 is TGCGCCAGCAGCCTCGGACTAGCGGACTCCTACGAGCAGTACTTC. Protein: CASSLGLADSYEQYF.

CDR3 in DNA: TGTGCCACCAGTGATTTGACCCGGTATAGCAATCAGCCCCAGCATTTT. This encodes CATSDLTRYSNQPQHF. The chain recombines TRBV24-1 with TRBJ1-5; D call uncertain. CDR1 KGHDR and CDR2 SFDVKD come from the germline V gene. Trimming removed 0 bases from V and 0 bases from J, with 8 bases in between. The CDR3 is 16 amino acids.